This TCR beta chain was captured in a study of blood T cell repertoires in COVID-19. On the study more broadly: Specimens from acute and convalescent COVID-19 originated in the United States, Italy and Spain. PBMCs, B-cell-depleted T cells, or T cells provided the cDNA or gDNA that made up the material.

How the authors handled the data: Amplifying reference gene primers gave estimates of nucleated cell counts. Sequenced by immunoSEQ multiplex PCR; TCRdb stores in-frame clones only, minus some. That table supplies the V and J calls and clone size; D and trimming were determined from the DNA. The table shows more than 150,000 clones, with around nine tenths occurring only once. Germline V CDR1 and CDR2: SNHLY, FYNNEI. V was cut by 7 bases and J by 4 bases, with 16 bases left in between. This CDR3 is 14 amino acids long. The J gene is TRBJ1-2, the V gene TRBV2; D is unclear. This clonotype originated in a man aged 35-49 years with active or convalescent COVID-19. Material: peripheral blood. The CDR3 is CASTGPLVGYGYTF. Here the CDR3 DNA reads TGTGCCAGCACCGGCCCCCTAGTTGGCTATGGCTACACCTTC.